This T cell receptor (beta chain) was sequenced during a study of T cells in Graves' hyperthyroidism and ophthalmopathy. RNA transcripts served as the template for amplifying TCR beta CDR3 regions. An initial round of RT-PCR targeting the TCR CDR3 relied on the HTBI primer set. TCRdb itself ran the multiplex PCR reads through MiXCR, one entry per CDR3 protein. The sample contains approximately 500,000 distinct CDR3 sequences, around 46% of which appear only once. The CDR3 has 13 residues. Germline CDR1 is SEHNR and CDR2 is FQNEAQ (reference sequence). With 1 base removed from V and 4 bases from J, the gap between germline ends came to 8 bases.

The chain carries TRBV7-9 and TRBJ2-7; D is ambiguous. This TCR came from a woman aged 18-29 years with Graves' hyperthyroidism. Sample: peripheral blood or thyroid tissue (not recorded which). CDR3 sequence: CASSLGSRYEQYF. The CDR3, as DNA: TGTGCCAGCAGCTTAGGATCAAGGTACGAGCAGTACTTC.